Below, 10 T cell receptor beta chains from the same sample are listed, as sequenced in a study of T cell responses to AZD1222 COVID-19 vaccine (dated by TCRdb to the early 2020s). Taken with the paper, the label for time point translates to: baseline before first vaccination. The receptor library was made with the immunoSEQ multiplex PCR assay. Drawn from immuneACCESS, this table holds only the in-frame rearrangements with V and J called that TCRdb kept. Clones are partly lost; checked studies trace under half to an unresolved V gene and leave the rest unexplained. This sample holds approximately 120,000 clones; just under 90% were observed only once. The ten largest account for around 12% of the sample. This sample comprised peripheral blood, obtained on day 0 of AZD1222 vaccination. The origin of the receptors is an adult in good health.

The chain couples TRBV27 to TRBJ2-7; TRBD1 might be the D (6 bases). The CDR3 loop spans 13 amino acids. V dropped 4 bases and J dropped 4 bases, with 11 bases sitting between them. Germline values: CDR1 MNHEY, CDR2 SMNVEV (reference sequence). CDR3 in amino acids: CASSYKGDYEQYF. CDR3 nucleotide sequence: TGTGCCAGCAGTTATAAGGGGGATTACGAGCAGTACTTC.

V and J are TRBV6-5 and TRBJ1-1, with D maybe TRBD1 (6 bases). The V gene lost 6 bases and the J gene lost 1 base, with 12 bases spanning the gap. The CDR3 is made up of 14 amino acids. Germline CDR1 reads MNHEY; CDR2 reads SVGAGI. The CDR3 coding sequence is TGTGCCAGCAGATACAGGGTCAGGAACACTGAAGCTTTCTTT. Amino acid sequence: CASRYRVRNTEAFF.

The chain carries TRBV21-1 and TRBJ2-1; TRBD2, the table's D call, lacks a check against the DNA. TRBV21-1 is a pseudogene locus. This CDR3 is 21 amino acids long. This CDR3 is CASSKAGLPTSGRWGDNEQFF. DNA of the CDR3: TGTGCCAGCAGCAAAGCCGGCCTACCGACTAGCGGGAGATGGGGGGACAATGAGCAGTTCTTC.

For the CDR3, the DNA is TGCGCCAGCAGCTGGACGGTCAACAATGAGCAGTTCTTC. Amino acid sequence: CASSWTVNNEQFF. The genes are TRBV5-1 and TRBJ2-1; the D is unclear. CDR1 and CDR2 (germline): SGHRS, YFSETQ. The CDR3 has 13 residues. With 3 bases removed from V and 5 bases from J, the gap between germline ends came to 9 bases.

The CDR3 DNA reads TGTGCCAGCAGCCAAGGGGGTAGCGGGAGACCGGGGGAGCAGTACTTC. Translation: CASSQGGSGRPGEQYF. This rearrangement joins TRBV3-1 (or the pseudogene TRBV3-2) to TRBJ2-7; 9 bases fit TRBD2. V lost 1 base, J lost 7 bases, and 11 bases stayed unmatched. Germline CDR1 reads LGHDT; CDR2 reads YNNKEL (reference sequence). The CDR3 contains 16 residues.

This clone was picked up a small number of times. The chain recombines TRBV6-5 with TRBJ1-2; D is possibly TRBD1 (5 bases). Deletions cut 7 bases from V and 5 bases from J, with 14 bases between. The V gene's germline CDR1 is MNHEY and CDR2 SVGAGI. The length of the CDR3 is 13 residues. This CDR3 is CASTRGYGYGYTF. The CDR3 nucleotides are TGTGCCAGCACGCGGGGGTACGGGTATGGCTACACCTTC.

This clone was picked up a small number of times. The J gene is TRBJ2-7, the V gene TRBV16; D call uncertain. V was cut by 1 base and J by 3 bases, with 7 bases left in between. CDR1 KGHSY and CDR2 FQNENV come from the germline V gene. The CDR3 is 13 residues long. CDR3 region: CASSQLVGYEQYF. CDR3 DNA: TGTGCCAGCAGCCAATTGGTCGGCTACGAGCAGTACTTC.

The chain employs TRBV5-1 and TRBJ2-2; 13 bases fit TRBD2. CDR1 is SGHRS, CDR2 YFSETQ, per germline. The junction had 8 bases not matched to a gene; V was cut back by 4 bases and J by 5 bases. This CDR3 region has 17 residues. As DNA, the CDR3 is TGCGCCAGCAGCCTTGGATCACTAGCGGGAGGGACCGGGGAGCTGTTTTTT. Translated, it gives CASSLGSLAGGTGELFF.

The table lists this clone with a count of one. The rearrangement joins TRBV7-2 to TRBJ2-1; TRBD2 matches 10 bases. The J segment lost 6 bases and the V segment lost 4 bases, leaving 12 bases of the junction unmatched. The germline V gene encodes CDR1 SGHTA and CDR2 FQGNSA. The length of the CDR3 is 17 residues. The chain's CDR3 is CASSSPPAGGIGNEQFF. CDR3 nucleotide sequence: TGTGCCAGCAGCTCCCCCCCAGCGGGAGGGATCGGCAATGAGCAGTTCTTC.

The sample holds a few counts of this clone. The chain recombines TRBV19 with TRBJ2-5; TRBD2 is a possible D gene (6 bases). CDR3 size: 14 residues. The V gene's germline CDR1 is LNHDA and CDR2 SQIVND (reference sequence). The V and J ends lost 4 bases and 4 bases respectively, with 13 bases between them. The CDR3 sequence is CASSRDGGGETQYF. The CDR3 DNA reads TGTGCCAGTAGTAGGGACGGGGGAGGAGAGACCCAGTACTTC. The full variable domain, in which reference TRBV19 and TRBJ2-5 provide the parts outside the CDR3, is DGGITQSPKYLFRKEGQNVTLSCEQNLNHDAMYWYRQDPGQGLRLIYYSQIVNDFQKGDIAEGYSVSREKKESFPLTVTSAQKNPTAFYLCASSRDGGGETQYFGPGTRLLVL.